This TCR beta chain stems from a study of control samples from healthy donors and cancer patients. Deletions cut 1 base from V and 3 bases from J, with 10 bases between. There are 15 residues in the CDR3. Germline CDR1 and CDR2: LNHDA and SQIVND (reference sequence). Measured with immunoSEQ multiplex PCR; TCRdb has only the in-frame clones, and not every one. The data contain roughly 92,000 clones, about 88% of them singletons. Sequencing input: blood. This clonotype originated in a woman between 50 and 59 years old in good health. The genes are TRBV19 and TRBJ1-5; D is perhaps TRBD1 (5 bases). The DNA for the CDR3 is TGTGCCAGTAGTATAGGGACATCTAACAATCAGCCCCAGCATTTT. This codes for CASSIGTSNNQPQHF. The whole variable domain, remainder taken from reference TRBV19 and TRBJ1-5, is DGGITQSPKYLFRKEGQNVTLSCEQNLNHDAMYWYRQDPGQGLRLIYYSQIVNDFQKGDIAEGYSVSREKKESFPLTVTSAQKNPTAFYLCASSIGTSNNQPQHFGDGTRLSIL.